This TCR beta chain derives from a study of low-dose radiotherapy and immunotherapy resistance in tumors. TRAV and TRBV primers primed cDNA for both TCRalpha and TCRbeta. TCRs were put through about 20 PCR cycles of amplification with Phusion. A constant-region primer and the V-primer adapter served as the primer pair. TCRdb ran MiXCR on the reads and lists one entry per CDR3 protein. The sample yields 100,000 or so distinct CDR3 sequences, roughly 20% seen once. The V gene's germline CDR1 is SGHRS and CDR2 YFSETQ. The CDR3 spans 17 residues. V lost 4 bases, J lost 0 bases, and 6 bases stayed unmatched. This clonotype has just a few counts. This sample's time point: after trial treatment. Described treatment: LDRT plus nivolumab, ipilimumab, low-dose cyclophosphamide and aspirin (RACIN trial). Donors received a regimen that comprised nivolumab, ipilimumab, aspirin, low-dose cyclophosphamide and low-dose radiotherapy.

The TCR originated in a male donor with prostate cancer. Sequencing used PBMCs, obtained after low-dose radiotherapy plus immunotherapy. The chain links TRBV5-1 to TRBJ1-4; 10 nucleotides agree with TRBD1. In DNA form, the CDR3 reads TGCGCCAGCAGCCCGGGACAGGGGTTCGCAACTAATGAAAAACTGTTTTTT. Translating gives CASSPGQGFATNEKLFF. Complete variable domain (other parts from reference TRBV5-1 and TRBJ1-4): KAGVTQTPRYLIKTRGQQVTLSCSPISGHRSVSWYQQTPGQGLQFLFEYFSETQRNKGNFPGRFSGRQFSNSRSEMNVSTLELGDSALYLCASSPGQGFATNEKLFFGSGTQLSVL.